The 25 T cell receptor beta chains below come from one sample, sequenced in a study of T cells in Graves' hyperthyroidism and ophthalmopathy. TCR beta CDR3 region amplification was performed from RNA transcripts. The HTBI primer set drove a first-round RT-PCR of the TCR CDR3. MiXCR, applied by TCRdb to the multiplex PCR reads, yields one record per CDR3 protein. The table shows roughly 290,000 distinct CDR3 sequences, with about 15% occurring only once. Sequences were obtained from blood. Receptors were obtained from a woman in her fifties or sixties with Graves' ophthalmopathy.

At least ten counts were recorded for this clonotype. The chain carries TRBV5-5 and TRBJ2-3; perhaps TRBD1 as D (6 bases). V lost 1 base and J 1 base, leaving 10 bases between the germline ends. Germline CDR1 and CDR2: SGHKS and YYEKEE (reference sequence). CDR3 length: 15 residues. CDR3 nucleotide sequence: TGTGCCAGCAGCTTGTCAGGGGCAGGCACAGATACGCAGTATTTT. Residues: CASSLSGAGTDTQYF.

This clonotype was found many times. V gene TRBV5-1 combines with J gene TRBJ2-7, with D possibly being TRBD1 or TRBD2 (5 bases each). Trimming cost V 0 bases and J 6 bases, with 16 bases left between them. Looked up from germline, CDR1 is SGHRS and CDR2 is YFSETQ. This CDR3 is 15 amino acids long. This CDR3 is CASSLAGAAGGEQYF. The CDR3 DNA sequence: TGCGCCAGCAGCTTGGCCGGGGCCGCGGGTGGCGAGCAGTACTTC.

This clonotype was counted ten times or more. This chain's CDR3 is CASSQDIRTFNYGYTF. CDR3 nucleotide sequence: TGCGCCAGCAGCCAAGATATAAGGACATTCAACTATGGCTACACCTTC. The V call is TRBV4-3, the J call TRBJ1-2; D may be TRBD1 (5 bases). The CDR3 extends over 16 amino acids. V was clipped by 0 bases and J by 2 bases, with 13 bases between them. Germline loops: CDR1 LGHNA, CDR2 YSLEER.

The table lists this clonotype with many counts. This chain connects TRBV12-3 or TRBV12-4 to TRBJ2-7, with 9 positions matching TRBD2. The CDR3 is made up of 18 amino acids. Unmatched junction bases numbered 19, after V lost 7 bases and J lost 3 bases. The CDR3 DNA sequence: TGTGCCAGCACCCGAAGCCGGGCCGGGACTAGCAGAAACTACGAGCAGTACTTC. This gives the protein CASTRSRAGTSRNYEQYF.

The table lists this clonotype with a few counts. This chain uses TRBV10-1 with TRBJ2-3; unclear D gene. The CDR3 has 15 amino acids. CDR1 is WNHNN and CDR2 is SYGVQD in the germline V gene (reference sequence). V was trimmed by 2 bases and J by 7 bases, leaving 16 bases between them. CDR3 nucleotide sequence: TGCGCCAGCAGTGAGAACCCCGATCGCGTAAATACGCAGTATTTT. This sequence encodes CASSENPDRVNTQYF.

The rearrangement links TRBV4-1 to TRBJ2-1; perhaps TRBD2 as D (5 bases). Germline V CDR1 and CDR2: MGHRA, YSYEKL. The CDR3 sequence is 19 residues long. V lost 4 bases and J 0 bases, leaving 22 bases between the germline ends. Written as DNA, the CDR3 is TGCGCCAGCAGCCCTGGTCGTCGGGGAGAAGTCGTCTCCTACAATGAGCAGTTCTTC. Amino acid sequence: CASSPGRRGEVVSYNEQFF.

This chain connects TRBV14 to TRBJ2-3; the D is unclear. V was trimmed by 3 bases and J by 8 bases, leaving 12 bases between them. Germline CDR1 reads SGHDN; CDR2 reads FVKESK. This CDR3 region has 13 residues. The CDR3 DNA follows: TGTGCCAGCAGCCAGAAGAGAGCGAGTACGCAGTATTTT. The encoded protein is CASSQKRASTQYF.

This clonotype was observed once. The junction departs from germline at one end; a sequencing error may be responsible. V usage is TRBV6-5 and J usage is TRBJ1-2; D is undetermined. Germline CDR1 reads MNHEY; CDR2 reads SVGAGI. This CDR3 spans 12 amino acids. CDR3 nucleotide sequence: TGTGCCGGCAGTTACGGTATCTATGGCTACACCTTC. Translated, it gives CAGSYGIYGYTF.

This clonotype has just one count. The chain joins TRBV6-2 or TRBV6-3 to TRBJ2-2; 8 bases align to TRBD1. V was pared by 8 bases and J by 7 bases, with 12 bases of the junction left unmatched. Germline CDR1 is MNHEY and CDR2 is SVGEGT. The CDR3 is made up of 15 amino acids. CDR3 DNA: TGTGCCAGCCTAAGGCATGCAGGGGGCATCGGGGAGCTGTTTTTT. Its protein product is CASLRHAGGIGELFF.

This clonotype was found many times. V gene TRBV2 combines with J gene TRBJ1-6, with D perhaps TRBD1 (5 bases). The CDR3 is 13 amino acids. The ends were cut back, 11 bases at V and 7 bases at J, with 15 bases in the middle. The germline V gene has CDR1 SNHLY and CDR2 FYNNEI. The CDR3 reads CASRGEGNSPLHF. CDR3 in DNA: TGTGCCTCCAGAGGGGAGGGCAATTCACCCCTCCACTTT. Looking up the rest from reference TRBV2 and TRBJ1-6 gives the full variable domain: EPEVTQTPSHQVTQMGQEVILRCVPISNHLYFYWYRQILGQKVEFLVSFYNNEISEKSEIFDDQFSVERPDGSNFTLKIRSTKLEDSAMYFCASRGEGNSPLHFGNGTRLTVT.

This clonotype has ten or more counts. The CDR3 bases are TGTGCCAGCAGCCCGGGACTCTCCGGCTACGAGCAGTACTTC. As protein: CASSPGLSGYEQYF. The rearrangement uses TRBV5-8 and TRBJ2-7, with a possible D match to TRBD2 (6 bases). V was shortened by 4 bases and J by 3 bases, with 14 bases between the two germline ends. The CDR3 is 14 amino acids. CDR1 and CDR2 (germline): SGHTS, YDEGEE.

There are a few counts of this clonotype. Germline and junction disagree at one end, which may indicate a read error. The V and J genes are TRBV11-2 and TRBJ2-1, with 8 nucleotides matching TRBD2. This CDR3 contains 15 residues. The germline V gene has CDR1 SGHAT and CDR2 FQNNGV. The CDR3 sequence is CTSSLVSGENNEQFF. DNA for the CDR3: TGTACCAGCAGCTTAGTTAGCGGGGAGAACAATGAGCAGTTCTTC.

This clonotype was observed many times. This chain links TRBV20-1 with TRBJ1-4; TRBD1 matches 7 bases. The V gene's germline CDR1 is DFQATT and CDR2 SNEGSKA (reference sequence). V shed 1 base, J shed 8 bases, and the junction held 7 bases outside the gene matches. The CDR3 contains 14 residues. CDR3 protein: CSARGTGVGEKLFF. Here the CDR3 DNA reads TGCAGTGCTAGAGGGACAGGTGTTGGGGAAAAACTGTTTTTT.

This clonotype was observed many times. J is TRBJ2-7 and V is TRBV10-3, with D tentatively TRBD2 (5 bases). Per germline, CDR1 ENHRY and CDR2 SYGVKD. The germline V and J ends were trimmed by 7 bases and 4 bases, with 20 bases remaining between them. The CDR3 loop spans 15 amino acids. CDR3: CAINSGESTGYEQYF. CDR3 DNA: TGTGCCATCAATTCCGGGGAGTCGACGGGTTACGAGCAGTACTTC.

The chain is built from TRBV19 and TRBJ2-2, with 8 bases identical to TRBD1. CDR1 is LNHDA, CDR2 SQIVND, per germline (reference sequence). The CDR3 is made up of 15 amino acids. V shed 7 bases and J 7 bases; nucleotides not matched to a gene: 11. CDR3: CASIQTGEVNGELFF. DNA of the CDR3: TGTGCCAGTATCCAGACAGGGGAAGTGAACGGGGAGCTGTTTTTT.

This clonotype was observed many times. This sequence joins TRBV4-3 and TRBJ2-3, with 9 positions matching TRBD1. Losses at the gene ends were 4 bases for V and 6 bases for J; bases not matched to a gene: 8. The CDR3 is 15 amino acids. Germline CDR1 LGHNA, CDR2 YSLEER. For the CDR3, the DNA is TGCGCCAGCAGCCCTGGACAGGGGACGAGGGATACGCAGTATTTT. Residues: CASSPGQGTRDTQYF.

The chain recombines TRBV25-1 with TRBJ1-1; D call uncertain. The ends were cut back, 2 bases at V and 7 bases at J, with 5 bases in the middle. CDR3 length: 11 amino acids. CDR1 and CDR2 (germline): MGHDK, SYGVNS. DNA for the CDR3: TGTGCCAGCAGTGAACCGGGTGAAGCTTTCTTT. Protein sequence: CASSEPGEAFF.

This clonotype was observed a few times. The chain recombines TRBV7-2 with TRBJ2-7, with TRBD2 matching 10 bases. Per germline, CDR1 SGHTA and CDR2 FQGNSA. This CDR3 contains 16 residues. V lost 5 bases to trimming and J lost 0 bases; unmatched junction nucleotides: 7. CDR3 sequence: CASSLSGGSVSYEQYF. The CDR3 DNA reads as TGTGCCAGCAGCCTTAGCGGGGGGTCGGTCTCCTACGAGCAGTACTTC.

At least ten counts were recorded for this clonotype. The chain couples TRBV24-1 to TRBJ1-2, with D hard to call. The CDR3 has 14 amino acids. CDR1 and CDR2 (germline): KGHDR, SFDVKD. Trimming removed 3 bases from V and 4 bases from J, with 11 bases in between. The CDR3 sequence: CATSDADRAYGYTF. The CDR3 DNA is TGTGCCACCAGTGATGCGGACCGAGCCTATGGCTACACCTTC.

V gene TRBV4-3 combines with J gene TRBJ1-2; no reliable D call. This CDR3 is built from 15 residues. Germline-derived CDR1 and CDR2 are LGHNA and YSLEER. Trimming removed 0 bases at V and 1 base at J, with 9 bases between. The CDR3 nucleotides read TGCGCCAGCAGCCAAGAGCCCAACCTTAACTATGGCTACACCTTC. Protein product: CASSQEPNLNYGYTF.

This clonotype was seen repeatedly, ten times or more. The J gene is TRBJ2-1, the V gene TRBV2; D unresolved. V lost 1 base and J 9 bases, leaving 4 bases between the germline ends. CDR1 is SNHLY and CDR2 is FYNNEI in the germline V gene. The CDR3 runs to 11 residues. The CDR3 loop reads CASSEVTEQFF. The CDR3 DNA is TGTGCCAGCAGTGAAGTGACTGAGCAGTTCTTC.

This clonotype came up many times. The genes are TRBV3-1 and TRBJ1-6; D remains unclear. The CDR3 sequence is 14 residues long. V was shortened by 0 bases and J by 7 bases, with 7 bases between the two germline ends. The germline V gene encodes CDR1 LGHDT and CDR2 YNNKEL (reference sequence). This CDR3 reads CASSQDLYNSPLHF. The CDR3 DNA reads TGTGCCAGCAGCCAAGATCTGTACAATTCACCCCTCCACTTT.

Ten or more counts support this clonotype. The rearrangement joins TRBV20-1 to TRBJ2-1; D not resolved. V was shortened by 5 bases and J by 1 base, with 12 bases between the two germline ends. The CDR3 spans 14 residues. Germline V CDR1 and CDR2: DFQATT, SNEGSKA (reference sequence). The CDR3 here is CSALDPRSYNEQFF. The CDR3 coding sequence is TGCAGTGCTTTGGACCCGAGATCCTACAATGAGCAGTTCTTC.

V is TRBV19 and J is TRBJ2-1, with D possibly being TRBD2 (6 bases). CDR1 is LNHDA, CDR2 SQIVND, per germline (reference sequence). The CDR3 contains 14 residues. V lost 1 base and J 6 bases, leaving 10 bases between the germline ends. CDR3 DNA: TGTGCCAGTAGTATAGGTCAGGGAGGCAATGAGCAGTTCTTC. Translating it yields CASSIGQGGNEQFF.

The CDR3 is CASSSSGRLNTGELFF. The CDR3 DNA reads TGTGCCAGCAGCTCTAGCGGGAGGTTGAACACCGGGGAGCTGTTTTTT. V and J are TRBV11-2 and TRBJ2-2, with 11 bases that match TRBD2. The V gene end was trimmed by 4 bases and the J gene end by 1 base; junction bases not matched to a gene: 2. The CDR3 extends over 16 amino acids. Germline V gene data show CDR1 as SGHAT and CDR2 as FQNNGV.